This T cell receptor beta chain was recorded in a study of cytomegalovirus exposure and HLA in healthy donors. PCR used 60 Vbeta primers and 13 Jbeta primers. The method was immunoSEQ multiplex PCR; TCRdb's version includes in-frame clones alone and lacks a portion of them. The table records about 130,000 clones, 77% of them present only once. Study observations and caveats: Later on, analysis showed that most CMV-associated TCR beta chains appeared to be HLA-restricted.

Germline values: CDR1 SGHAT, CDR2 FQNNGV. This CDR3 has 15 residues. V shed 0 bases and J shed 3 bases, with 12 bases lying between them. About this clone itself: The target antigen is unknown.

This TCR was sampled from a male donor in good health and CMV-seropositive. The material sequenced was PBMCs. This chain uses TRBV11-2 with TRBJ2-7; D possibly corresponds to TRBD2 (6 bases). Written as DNA, the CDR3 is TGTGCCAGCAGCTTAGACGGCGGGACTTACTACGAGCAGTACTTC. Translation gives CASSLDGGTYYEQYF.